The text below deals with one TCR beta chain. Which antigen it targets is not known. Per-base quality was not reported, and no clone a single base away is much larger than it. Enrolling through a virtual design, the prospective study's participants ranged in age from about 18 to 89 years and lived across 24 United States geographic areas. In the prospective study, participants were assigned to cohorts based on the clinical history participants reported in a screening survey and a study questionnaire. Each participant in the prospective study had whole blood, serum and a nasopharyngeal or oropharyngeal swab collected by mobile phlebotomists. Over an approximately two-month period, participants in the prospective study had the option of providing additional blood draws and questionnaires. Before DNA extraction, prospective study blood samples were shipped either frozen or at room temperature. These data come from a study of blood T cell repertoires in COVID-19 (TCRdb year 2020). Looking at the study overall: Collaborator samples came from the United States, Italy and Spain and covered acute and convalescent phases of COVID-19. The material from the prospective study consisted of cDNA or gDNA derived from T cells, B-cell-depleted T cells, or PBMCs. A freely available public database, intended as a resource for researchers studying the immune response to SARS-CoV-2, is where the repertoires were released. Sample metadata almost always included a de-identified subject ID, COVID-19 status, age in years and sex. Deeply sampled blood TCRbeta repertoires from subjects exposed to, actively infected with, or recovered from COVID-19 were included in the dataset. The samples were drawn from the first 160 participants of the ongoing ImmuneRACE study and from more than 1,000 subjects provided by 6 global collaborators. HLA class I and class II types, where available, came from metadata supplied by the sample provider rather than from assay-based typing. On the study overall, not on this receptor specifically: Clinical and demographic metadata were provided uncurated, with the amount varying by source and participant.

Trimming takes 1 base from V and 4 bases from J, and the germline ends sit 15 bases apart. CDR1 and CDR2 (SGHRS, YFSETQ) derive from the germline V gene. The CDR3 has 16 amino acids, counting the end cysteine and phenylalanine. The CDR3 DNA has 48 bases and is translated from base 1. The immunoSEQ Assay, a bias-controlled multiplex PCR, was used to amplify TCRbeta CDR3 regions from genomic DNA. As for the authors' bioinformatics: The number of nucleated cells in each sample was estimated from the amplification of reference gene primers within the assay. Sequence reads were collapsed and filtered to measure the absolute abundance of every unique TCRbeta CDR3 rearrangement. For each sample, productive Simpson clonality was calculated as the square root of Simpson's diversity index across productive rearrangements. The table was pulled from immuneACCESS by TCRdb, which kept in-frame rearrangements only. Such tables lose some clones; where checked, under half of the loss comes from unresolved V genes, and the rest has no known cause. From that table come the V and J calls and clone size; the DNA was used to work out D and trimming. Within this sample are more than 200,000 clones, with about 90% of them counted one time only. The top ten constitute about 6.3% of the sample.

Sequenced: PBMCs or T cells enriched from blood (not recorded which). The receptor comes from a woman in her 30s with acute COVID-19. This chain joins TRBV5-1 to TRBJ1-3, with the D gene call left open. The CDR3 reads CASSLTAGVRGNTIYF. The nucleotide sequence is given as TGCGCCAGCAGCTTGACGGCAGGCGTTCGAGGAAACACCATATATTTT.